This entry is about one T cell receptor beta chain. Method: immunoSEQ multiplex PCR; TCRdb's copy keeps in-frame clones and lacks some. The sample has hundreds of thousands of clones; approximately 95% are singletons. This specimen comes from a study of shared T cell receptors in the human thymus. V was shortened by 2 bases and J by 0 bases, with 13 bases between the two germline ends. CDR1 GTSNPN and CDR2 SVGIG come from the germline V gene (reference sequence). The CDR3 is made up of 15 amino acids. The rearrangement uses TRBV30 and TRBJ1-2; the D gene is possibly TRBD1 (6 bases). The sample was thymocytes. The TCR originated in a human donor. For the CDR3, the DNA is TGTGCCTGGAGTTCCCGACAGGTCCCTAACTATGGCTACACCTTC. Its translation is CAWSSRQVPNYGYTF.